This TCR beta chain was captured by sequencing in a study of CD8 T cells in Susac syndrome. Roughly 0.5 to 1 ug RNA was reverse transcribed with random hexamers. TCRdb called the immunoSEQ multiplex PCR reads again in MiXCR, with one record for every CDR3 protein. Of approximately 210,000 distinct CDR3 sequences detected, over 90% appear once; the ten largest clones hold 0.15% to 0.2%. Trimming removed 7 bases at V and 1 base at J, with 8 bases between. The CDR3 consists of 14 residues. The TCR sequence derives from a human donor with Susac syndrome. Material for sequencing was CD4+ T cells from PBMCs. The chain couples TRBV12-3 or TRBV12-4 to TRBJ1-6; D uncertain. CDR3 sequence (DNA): TGTGCCAGCACGCTGGAGTCCTATAATTCACCCCTCCACTTT. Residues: CASTLESYNSPLHF.